One and the same sample provided the 3 T cell receptor beta chains below, sequenced in a study of a mutant IDH1 vaccine in newly diagnosed glioma. Their specific antigens are unknown. Time point: week 5, during vaccination. Every single dose of the vaccine, 300 ug of mutant IDH1 20-mer peptide, came with topical imiquimod. The data were produced by immunoSEQ multiplex PCR, yet TCRdb's version contains in-frame clones alone and is incomplete. The sample gives about 54,000 clones, roughly four fifths of which show up once; roughly 3.5% is in the top ten. The sequencing here drew on PBMCs, taken from a glioma patient whose treatment included an IDH1 peptide vaccine. Every receptor here comes from a man aged 25-45 years with glioma.

The V and J genes are TRBV7-9 and TRBJ2-2; D may correspond to TRBD1 or TRBD2 (5 bases each). This CDR3 contains 17 residues. Germline V CDR1 and CDR2: SEHNR, FQNEAQ (reference sequence). The germline V and J ends were trimmed by 1 base and 1 base, with 13 bases remaining between them. The CDR3 protein is CASSLVAGTENTGELFF. The CDR3 nucleotides read TGTGCCAGCAGCTTAGTGGCCGGGACCGAGAACACCGGGGAGCTGTTTTTT.

This clone is classed as medium-sized. The gene calls are TRBV14 and TRBJ1-1; no reliable D call. Germline V gene lookup returns CDR1 SGHDN and CDR2 FVKESK. Trimming cost V 0 bases and J 3 bases, with 11 bases left between them. CDR3 length equals 15 residues. CDR3 DNA: TGTGCCAGCAGCCAAGAGGCAGGTTGGCACACTGAAGCTTTCTTT. It is translated as CASSQEAGWHTEAFF. Full variable domain (remainder filled in from reference TRBV14 and TRBJ1-1): EAGVTQFPSHSVIEKGQTVTLRCDPISGHDNLYWYRRVMGKEIKFLLHFVKESKQDESGMPNNRFLAERTGGTYSTLKVQPAELEDSGVYFCASSQEAGWHTEAFFGQGTRLTVV.

This clone was seen once. The chain carries TRBV11-3 and TRBJ2-7, with a tentative D call TRBD1 (6 bases). CDR3 length: 14 amino acids. Germline-derived CDR1 and CDR2 are SGHNT and YENEEA. The V end lost 2 bases, the J end lost 1 base, and 9 bases lay between the germline ends. The CDR3, as DNA: TGTGCCAGCAGCTTAAGTACAGGGTCCTACGAGCAGTACTTC. Translated: CASSLSTGSYEQYF.